Following are 6 T cell receptor beta chains from one sample sequenced in a study of shared clonotypes between healthy human individuals (TCRdb year 2020). CD8 naive samples were obtained by positive selection for CCR7 among CD45RO-negative cells, yielding a CD45RA+CCR7+ population from which TemRA cells were excluded. Library creation used the immunoSEQ multiplex PCR assay. TCRdb obtained this table from immuneACCESS and retained in-frame rearrangements with V and J assigned. These tables miss some clones; where compared with another copy, unresolved V genes account for less than half of the shortfall, and the remainder is unexplained. Here the sample has some 2 million clones; approximately 94% occur a single time. Around 1% of the sample rests with the top ten. Specimen: naive CD8+ T cells sorted from blood. The label giving this sample's cell subset or site can be read as: CD45RA+CCR7+. The source is a man aged 18 to 35 in good health.

V gene TRBV10-3 combines with J gene TRBJ1-3, with D possibly matching TRBD1 (5 bases). Germline V gene data show CDR1 as ENHRY and CDR2 as SYGVKD. This CDR3 region has 18 residues. V gave up 10 bases and J gave up 1 base, with 26 bases separating them. CDR3 region: CASGTTSSMKLSGNTIYF. The CDR3 DNA reads as TGTGCCAGTGGGACTACCTCCTCCATGAAACTTTCTGGAAACACCATATATTTT.

This rearrangement joins TRBV6-5 to TRBJ2-7; TRBD2 matches 7 bases. J gave up 6 bases and V 3 bases, and 5 bases lay outside the gene matches. The germline V gene has CDR1 MNHEY and CDR2 SVGAGI. The CDR3 totals 13 residues. CDR3 in amino acids: CASSYGEGPEQYF. The CDR3 bases are TGTGCCAGCAGTTATGGGGAGGGACCCGAGCAGTACTTC.

A word on this clone: Other DNA sequences of this sample code for an identical CDR3. This chain connects TRBV9 to TRBJ2-3; D is ambiguous. The CDR3 covers 15 residues. Trimming pared 0 bases from V and 0 bases from J, leaving 8 bases between. CDR1 and CDR2 (germline): SGDLS, YYNGEE. This CDR3 reads CASSVGTASTDTQYF. In DNA form, the CDR3 reads TGTGCCAGCAGCGTAGGAACAGCCAGCACAGATACGCAGTATTTT.

Remarks on this clone: Other nucleotide sequences from this sample produce the same CDR3. The rearrangement joins TRBV4-2 to TRBJ2-7; the D gene is possibly TRBD1 (5 bases). This CDR3 spans 14 amino acids. Trimming pared 0 bases from V and 1 base from J, leaving 7 bases between. Per germline, CDR1 LGHNA and CDR2 YNFKEQ. The CDR3 DNA sequence: TGTGCCAGCAGCCAAGATCCAGGGTCCTACGAGCAGTACTTC. It translates to CASSQDPGSYEQYF.

The rearrangement joins TRBV27 to TRBJ2-7, with a weak D call TRBD1 (6 bases). From germline, CDR1 is MNHEY and CDR2 SMNVEV (reference sequence). The CDR3 contains 13 residues. V shed 6 bases and J shed 6 bases, with 15 bases lying between them. The CDR3 spells CASRSSHRAEQYF. Here the CDR3 DNA reads TGTGCCAGCAGATCTTCTCACAGGGCCGAGCAGTACTTC.

The rearrangement uses TRBV5-6 and TRBJ2-7, with 8 bases matching TRBD2. This CDR3 is 15 amino acids long. Unmatched junction bases numbered 8, after V lost 3 bases and J lost 3 bases. Looked up from germline, CDR1 is SGHDT and CDR2 is YYEEEE. The CDR3 region is CASSSERELDYEQYF. CDR3 bases: TGTGCCAGCAGCTCCGAGCGGGAGCTCGACTACGAGCAGTACTTC.